The next 29 T cell receptor beta chains were all read from a single sample in a study of tumor and adjacent non-tumor tissue in lung cancer. TCRbeta libraries were built with three rounds of nested PCR, modified from ARM-PCR. TCRdb re-derived calls from the multiplex PCR reads in MiXCR, one entry per CDR3 protein. The sample lists about 200,000 distinct CDR3 sequences, roughly 70% occurring once. This sample's RNA came from whole unsorted tissue. Sequencing was done on a sample of lung tumor tissue. The receptors shown here come from a man aged 55 to 70 with non-small cell lung cancer.

The gene calls are TRBV12-3 or TRBV12-4 and TRBJ1-6, with 7 nucleotides matching TRBD1. J lost 9 bases, V lost 8 bases, and 10 bases had no gene match. CDR3 length equals 14 residues. The CDR3 DNA reads TGTGCCAGCGTCCAGGGGGGAACTGGTTCACCCCTCCACTTT. This codes for CASVQGGTGSPLHF.

To note about this clonotype: The final CDR3 position lacks the conserved phenylalanine or tryptophan, pointing to a likely read error. The limits of the CDR3 on the DNA are not certain, so only TCRdb's listed CDR3 is given. The genes are TRBV11-3 and TRBJ2-1. CDR1 and CDR2 from the germline V gene are SGHNT and YENEEA. Including both end residues, the CDR3 is 13 amino acids long. The CDR3 loop reads CASSLIEANEQLL.

As concerns this clonotype: One end of the junction fails to match germline, which may point to a read error. This rearrangement joins TRBV20-1 to TRBJ1-1, with a tentative D call TRBD1 (5 bases). The CDR3 is 12 residues long. CDR1 DFQATT and CDR2 SNEGSKA come from the germline V gene (reference sequence). CDR3 protein: CIARDSSGGAFF. DNA for the CDR3: TGCATTGCTAGAGACAGCTCAGGAGGAGCTTTCTTT.

Concerning this clonotype itself: A clone one base away is much larger, so this may be a read error. The gene calls are TRBV11-3 and TRBJ2-5; possibly TRBD2 for D (7 bases). Germline lookup yields CDR1 SGHNT and CDR2 YENEEA. CDR3 length: 14 amino acids. The CDR3 sequence: CASSLGGGQGTQYF. CDR3 nucleotides: TGTGCCAGCAGCTTAGGGGGGGGCCAAGGGACCCAGTACTTC.

Details on this clonotype: A read error may produce the germline difference seen at one junction end. V is TRBV11-2 and J is TRBJ1-5; D gene ambiguous. CDR3 length: 15 amino acids. Germline V gives CDR1 SGHAT, CDR2 FQNNGV. CDR3 region: CASSLDLGVNQPHHF. The CDR3 nucleotides read TGTGCCAGCAGCTTAGATCTTGGGGTAAATCAGCCCCATCACTTT.

This clonotype has a single count. One end of the junction is discordant with germline, which a read error may explain. V gene TRBV5-5 combines with J gene TRBJ2-7; TRBD2 matches at 8 bases. Germline V gives CDR1 SGHKS, CDR2 YYEKEE (reference sequence). This CDR3 contains 16 residues. This chain's CDR3 is CASSGGRTSGVYGQYF. Here the CDR3 DNA reads TGTGCCAGCAGCGGGGGAAGAACTAGCGGAGTCTACGGGCAGTACTTC.

This clonotype came up a few times. The genes are TRBV5-4 and TRBJ1-1, with D possibly being TRBD1 (5 bases). The CDR3 is 14 amino acids. Germline V gene data show CDR1 as SGHNT and CDR2 as YYREEE (reference sequence). V lost 4 bases, J lost 1 base, and 11 bases lay in between. This CDR3 reads CASSRGTQNTEAFF. The CDR3 bases are TGTGCCAGCAGCCGTGGGACCCAGAACACTGAAGCTTTCTTT.

Remarks on this clonotype: A much bigger clone sits one base away, suggesting this may be a read error. The chain has TRBV29-1 and TRBJ2-3; possibly TRBD1 or TRBD2 for D (7 bases each). V gave up 7 bases and J gave up 5 bases, with 16 bases separating them. There are 13 residues in the CDR3. From germline, CDR1 is SQVTM and CDR2 ANQGSEA. CDR3 sequence (DNA): TGCAGCGGCCGGAGCGGGACAGAAGATACGCAGTATTTT. Protein sequence: CSGRSGTEDTQYF.

Points on this clonotype: This sequence may be a read error, since a much larger clone differs from it by one base. V is TRBV20-1 and J is TRBJ1-5; D remains ambiguous. Per the germline V gene, CDR1 is DFQATT and CDR2 is SNEGSKA (reference sequence). The CDR3 is 13 residues long. CDR3 in amino acids: CSARRGSKQPQHF. CDR3 DNA: TGCAGTGCTAGGCGAGGTAGCAAACAGCCCCAGCATTTT.

The chain joins TRBV11-2 to TRBJ1-1, with D uncertain. Per the germline V gene, CDR1 is SGHAT and CDR2 is FQNNGV. The CDR3 sequence is 13 residues long. The DNA of the CDR3 is TGTACAAGCAGCTTTCAGTGGAACACTGAAGCTTTCTTT. Residues: CTSSFQWNTEAFF.

Note on this clonotype: A read error may explain this, as a much larger clone is one base away. The CDR3 does not close with the conserved phenylalanine or tryptophan, likely indicating a read error. The chain recombines TRBV29-1 with TRBJ2-4; TRBD2 matches at 9 bases. J was trimmed by 9 bases and V by 4 bases; bases with no gene match: 13. CDR3 length equals 15 residues. Germline CDR1 SQVTM, CDR2 ANQGSEA. The chain's CDR3 is CSVAKSSGTIGIQYL. Here the CDR3 DNA reads TGCAGCGTTGCGAAGTCTAGCGGGACGATAGGCATTCAGTACCTC.

In its sample, this clonotype was seen a few times. The gene calls are TRBV20-1 and TRBJ1-4; weak D call: TRBD1 (5 bases). The CDR3 sequence is 14 residues long. Germline-derived CDR1 and CDR2 are DFQATT and SNEGSKA (reference sequence). With 5 bases removed from V and 0 bases from J, the gap between germline ends came to 10 bases. The CDR3 sequence: CSAQRGATNEKLFF. CDR3 in DNA: TGCAGTGCTCAAAGGGGCGCAACTAATGAAAAACTGTTTTTT.

This clonotype was detected a few times. The V call is TRBV6-1, the J call TRBJ2-4, with 7 nucleotides matching TRBD1. With 5 bases clipped from V and 4 bases from J, the junction kept 5 bases outside the gene matches. This CDR3 region has 14 residues. The germline V gene has CDR1 MNHNS and CDR2 SASEGT. As DNA, the CDR3 is TGTGCCAGCAGTCCTGGGGGACAGAAAAACATTCAGTACTTC. As protein: CASSPGGQKNIQYF.

Concerning this clonotype itself: The CDR3 ends on some other residue instead of the conserved phenylalanine or tryptophan, so this is likely a read error. J is TRBJ1-2 and V is TRBV6-1; the match to TRBD1 covers 11 bases. The CDR3 runs 18 residues. CDR1 is MNHNS and CDR2 is SASEGT in the germline V gene. J gave up 4 bases and V 1 base, and 11 bases lay outside the gene matches. In nucleotides, the CDR3 is TGTGCCAGCAGTGAAGTGGTGGACAGGGGGCGCGATATCTATGGCTACACCATC. This gives the protein CASSEVVDRGRDIYGYTI.

This chain links TRBV6-1 with TRBJ1-1; D gene uncertain. Germline CDR1 MNHNS, CDR2 SASEGT. The CDR3 sequence is 16 residues long. The ends were cut back, 2 bases at V and 0 bases at J, with 13 bases in the middle. In DNA, the CDR3 is TGTGCCAGCAGTGAACGCGTCGGACGGATGAACACTGAAGCTTTCTTT. This gives the protein CASSERVGRMNTEAFF.

This chain joins TRBV20-1 and TRBJ2-5; D is uncertain. Germline V gives CDR1 DFQATT, CDR2 SNEGSKA (reference sequence). Trimming cost V 7 bases and J 1 base, with 13 bases left between them. This CDR3 region has 13 residues. This chain's CDR3 is CSVSRIGQETQYF. CDR3 bases: TGCAGTGTTAGTAGGATAGGCCAAGAGACCCAGTACTTC.

Comments on this clonotype: Mismatch with germline at one junction end may stem from a read error. The genes are TRBV20-1 and TRBJ2-7; 9 bases are shared with TRBD1. The length of the CDR3 is 13 residues. The germline CDR1 and CDR2 sequences are DFQATT and SNEGSKA (reference sequence). Here the CDR3 DNA reads TGCAGTGCTAGGTGGGACAGGGAATACGAGCAATACTTC. Amino acid sequence: CSARWDREYEQYF.

This chain joins TRBV6-1 and TRBJ1-2; the match to TRBD1 covers 8 bases. Trimming at V came to 3 bases and at J to 3 bases, leaving 3 bases not matched to a gene. This CDR3 is built from 14 residues. Per the germline V gene, CDR1 is MNHNS and CDR2 is SASEGT. CDR3 loop: CASSEGQAYYGYTF. CDR3 DNA: TGTGCCAGCAGTGAGGGACAGGCTTACTATGGCTACACCTTC.

As concerns this clonotype: The junction departs from germline at one end; a sequencing error may be responsible. J is TRBJ2-3 and V is TRBV20-1, with TRBD2 matching over 12 bases. Germline V gene sequence: CDR1 DFQATT, CDR2 SNEGSKA (reference sequence). This CDR3 is built from 17 residues. CDR3 coding DNA: TGCTGTGCGTTCGCCGGGACTAGCGGGTCTCGCACAGATACGCAGTATTTT. Translating gives CCAFAGTSGSRTDTQYF.

Concerning this clonotype itself: A read error may produce the germline difference seen at one junction end. The V call is TRBV20-1, the J call TRBJ1-2, with unresolved D. Germline V gene sequence: CDR1 DFQATT, CDR2 SNEGSKA (reference sequence). This CDR3 comprises 12 residues. CDR3 protein: CSAEDGSYGYTF. The CDR3 DNA reads as TGCAGTGCCGAGGACGGATCCTATGGTTACACCTTC.

About this clonotype itself: One junction end does not reproduce the germline sequence, and a read error may be involved. The J gene is TRBJ2-1, the V gene TRBV6-2 or TRBV6-3; a possible D gene is TRBD2 (5 bases). In germline, CDR1 is MNHEY, CDR2 SVGEGT. The CDR3 length is 15 residues. DNA of the CDR3: TGTGCCAGCAGTTATATCGGGAAGGTCTACAATGAGCAGTTCTTT. Encoded protein: CASSYIGKVYNEQFF.

The J gene is TRBJ1-1, the V gene TRBV7-8; no clear D gene. V lost 2 bases to trimming and J lost 0 bases, with 10 bases between them. The CDR3 covers 15 residues. CDR1 is SGHVS and CDR2 is FQNEAQ in the germline V gene. The CDR3 DNA reads TGTGCCAGCAGCTTACGGGAACGGCTGAACACTGAAGCTTTCTTT. Translating it yields CASSLRERLNTEAFF.

Note on this clonotype: A much larger clone differs by one base, so this may be a read error. V usage is TRBV4-2 and J usage is TRBJ1-4; D unresolved. The CDR3 covers 15 residues. Trimming removed 1 base at V and 8 bases at J, with 14 bases between. Germline values: CDR1 LGHNA, CDR2 YNFKEQ. The CDR3 reads CASSQAGVRREKLFF. Written as DNA, the CDR3 is TGTGCCAGCAGCCAAGCAGGAGTTAGAAGGGAAAAACTGTTTTTT.

This clonotype was observed once. The rearrangement joins TRBV24-1 to TRBJ2-3; no clear D gene. Germline V CDR1 and CDR2: KGHDR, SFDVKD. Trimming removed 5 bases from V and 5 bases from J, with 13 bases in between. The CDR3 is 14 residues long. CDR3 loop: CATSGMIGIDTQYF. CDR3 nucleotides: TGTGCCACCAGTGGCATGATTGGTATAGATACGCAGTATTTT.

With regard to this clonotype: The junction departs from the called germline gene at one end, perhaps through a read error. The rearrangement uses TRBV6-2 or TRBV6-3 and TRBJ1-2; D remains ambiguous. From germline, CDR1 is MNHEY and CDR2 SVGEGT. This CDR3 has 14 amino acids. CDR3 coding DNA: TGTGCCAGCAGTTCCGTTGAGCGATACTATGGCTACGCCTTC. It yields the protein CASSSVERYYGYAF.

The chain recombines TRBV4-2 with TRBJ2-5, with D possibly matching TRBD1 (5 bases). Trimming pared 0 bases from V and 5 bases from J, leaving 22 bases between. The CDR3 length is 18 residues. Germline CDR1 is LGHNA and CDR2 is YNFKEQ. The CDR3 sequence: CASSQDQIAQGRPETQYF. The CDR3 region has the DNA TGTGCCAGCAGCCAAGATCAGATAGCTCAGGGAAGACCCGAGACCCAGTACTTC.

This chain connects TRBV6-5 to TRBJ2-7, with TRBD2 matching over 11 bases. With 2 bases clipped from V and 3 bases from J, the junction kept 6 bases outside the gene matches. In germline, CDR1 is MNHEY, CDR2 SVGAGI. The CDR3 runs 16 residues. Here the CDR3 DNA reads TGTGCCAGCAGTTACAGCTCAGGACTAGCGGGCTACGAGCAGTACTTC. Amino acids: CASSYSSGLAGYEQYF.

This clonotype was counted many times. The gene calls are TRBV20-1 and TRBJ2-1, with D perhaps matching TRBD1 (6 bases). Per germline, CDR1 DFQATT and CDR2 SNEGSKA (reference sequence). V was pared by 5 bases and J by 6 bases, with 20 bases between. CDR3 length: 15 residues. CDR3 nucleotides: TGCAGTGCTCCCCACGTCTCCAGGGGTTCCAATGAGCAGTTCTTC. Protein: CSAPHVSRGSNEQFF.

As to this clonotype: This sequence may be a read error, since a much larger clone differs from it by one base. It is likely a read error, because the conserved phenylalanine at the end of the CDR3 is missing. This chain joins TRBV6-2 or TRBV6-3 and TRBJ2-3, with D possibly TRBD2 on 6 matching bases. Germline CDR1 reads MNHEY; CDR2 reads SVGEGT. The V end lost 6 bases, the J end lost 0 bases, and 7 bases lay between the germline ends. This CDR3 has 13 amino acids. The CDR3 DNA reads as TGTGCCAGCAGGAGCGGGAGCACAGATACGCAGTATTTA. Its protein product is CASRSGSTDTQYL.